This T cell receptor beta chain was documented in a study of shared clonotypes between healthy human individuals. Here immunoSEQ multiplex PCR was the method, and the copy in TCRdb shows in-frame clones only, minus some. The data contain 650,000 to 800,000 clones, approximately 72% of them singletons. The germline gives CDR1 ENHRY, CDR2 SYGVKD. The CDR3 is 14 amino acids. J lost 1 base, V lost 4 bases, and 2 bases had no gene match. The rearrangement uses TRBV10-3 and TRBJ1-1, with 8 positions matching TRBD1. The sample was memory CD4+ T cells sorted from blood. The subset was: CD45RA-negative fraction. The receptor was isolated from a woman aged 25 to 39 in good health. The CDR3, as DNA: TGTGCCATCAGTGTGCAGGGGGCGAACACTGAAGCTTTCTTT. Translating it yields CAISVQGANTEAFF.